Shown below are 30 T cell receptor beta chains from a single sample sequenced in a study of cytomegalovirus exposure and HLA in healthy donors. Primers included in the PCR were 60 Vbeta and 13 Jbeta primers. The method was immunoSEQ multiplex PCR; TCRdb's version includes in-frame clones alone and lacks a portion of them. In all, the sample yields roughly 75,000 clones. Source material: PBMCs. The receptor set was obtained from a boy aged 5-17 years in good health and CMV-seronegative.

The chain has TRBV4-3 and TRBJ2-7; D is possibly TRBD1 (6 bases). The CDR3 has 15 residues. Germline-derived CDR1 and CDR2 are LGHNA and YSLEER. Trimming stripped 0 bases from V and 6 bases from J, with 15 bases between. CDR3 sequence: CASSQDRGSGGEQYF. In nucleotides, the CDR3 is TGCGCCAGCAGCCAAGATAGGGGGAGTGGGGGCGAGCAGTACTTC.

The V and J genes are TRBV7-9 and TRBJ2-5; 9 nucleotides align to TRBD2. The CDR3 runs to 17 residues. The V gene's germline CDR1 is SEHNR and CDR2 FQNEAQ (reference sequence). V trimming: 5 bases; J trimming: 4 bases; junction bases outside the gene matches: 14. The CDR3 DNA sequence: TGTGCCAGCAGCCCCAAAGGAGCGGGGGGTCTGAGAGAGACCCAGTACTTC. Protein sequence: CASSPKGAGGLRETQYF.

The genes are TRBV29-1 and TRBJ2-1; weak D call: TRBD2 (5 bases). V gave up 1 base and J gave up 2 bases, with 15 bases separating them. CDR1 and CDR2 (germline): SQVTM, ANQGSEA. The CDR3 totals 16 residues. CDR3: CSVEVIDYPTYNEQFF. The DNA for the CDR3 is TGCAGCGTTGAAGTCATAGACTATCCCACCTACAATGAGCAGTTCTTC.

V is TRBV15 and J is TRBJ1-2; TRBD1 might be the D (6 bases). Germline-derived CDR1 and CDR2 are LNHNV and YYDKDF (reference sequence). The CDR3 has 17 amino acids. Trimming stripped 5 bases from V and 2 bases from J, with 21 bases between. The chain's CDR3 is CATSRYDRPRGNYGYTF. As DNA, the CDR3 is TGTGCCACCAGCCGATATGACAGACCGAGGGGGAACTATGGCTACACCTTC.

The chain combines TRBV14 with TRBJ2-3, with a tentative D call TRBD2 (5 bases). Germline loops: CDR1 SGHDN, CDR2 FVKESK. With 4 bases removed from V and 4 bases from J, the gap between germline ends came to 18 bases. This CDR3 has 16 amino acids. The DNA of the CDR3 is TGTGCCAGCAGCCCTACGCTCGGACTCTTCTCAGATACGCAGTATTTT. This translates into CASSPTLGLFSDTQYF.

This rearrangement joins TRBV2 to TRBJ1-1; 10 positions match TRBD1. CDR3 length: 15 amino acids. The V segment lost 5 bases and the J segment 6 bases; nucleotides outside the gene matches: 9. Looked up from germline, CDR1 is SNHLY and CDR2 is FYNNEI. This CDR3 is CASSYRDRGTAEAFF. The CDR3 bases are TGTGCCAGCAGTTACCGGGACAGGGGTACCGCTGAAGCTTTCTTT.

The rearrangement links TRBV13 to TRBJ2-1; D is possibly TRBD1 (6 bases). The ends were cut back, 5 bases at V and 2 bases at J, with 16 bases in the middle. CDR3 length: 16 residues. Looked up from germline, CDR1 is PRHDT and CDR2 is FYEKMQ (reference sequence). CDR3 nucleotides: TGTGCCAGCAGCCCACTGACAGGAGGTGCCTACAATGAGCAGTTCTTC. Translation: CASSPLTGGAYNEQFF. The full variable domain, completed using reference TRBV13 and TRBJ2-1, is AAGVIQSPRHLIKEKRETATLKCYPIPRHDTVYWYQQGPGQDPQFLISFYEKMQSDKGSIPDRFSAQQFSDYHSELNMSSLELGDSALYFCASSPLTGGAYNEQFFGPGTRLTVL.

This sequence joins TRBV6-1 and TRBJ1-4; possibly TRBD1 for D (5 bases). CDR3 length: 15 residues. The V and J ends lost 8 bases and 0 bases respectively, with 13 bases between them. Germline V CDR1 and CDR2: MNHNS, SASEGT. The CDR3 here is CASDGTGATNEKLFF. DNA of the CDR3: TGTGCCAGCGACGGGACGGGAGCAACTAATGAAAAACTGTTTTTT.

The V gene is TRBV9, the J gene TRBJ2-3; weak D call: TRBD1 (6 bases). V was shortened by 3 bases and J by 4 bases, with 18 bases between the two germline ends. Germline-derived CDR1 and CDR2 are SGDLS and YYNGEE. The CDR3 spans 16 residues. CDR3 sequence reads: CASSGIRGLSADTQYF. The CDR3 DNA reads as TGTGCCAGCAGCGGAATCAGGGGTCTGTCGGCAGATACGCAGTATTTT.

The chain recombines TRBV25-1 with TRBJ2-7; D may be TRBD1 (6 bases). Germline CDR1 is MGHDK and CDR2 is SYGVNS. The CDR3 extends over 15 amino acids. Trimming cost V 4 bases and J 2 bases, with 15 bases left between them. CDR3 coding DNA: TGTGCCAGCAGTGCTACGACAGGCGGTACCTACGAGCAGTACTTC. Translated: CASSATTGGTYEQYF.

The chain carries TRBV7-3 and TRBJ2-2; the match to TRBD1 covers 8 bases. V shed 5 bases and J 3 bases; nucleotides not matched to a gene: 8. The germline V gene has CDR1 SGHTA and CDR2 FQGTGA. CDR3 length equals 16 residues. In DNA form, the CDR3 reads TGTGCCAGCAGCCCTGGGGGCAGGGGGCACACCGGGGAGCTGTTTTTT. Protein: CASSPGGRGHTGELFF.

The chain employs TRBV19 and TRBJ2-1, with 9 bases matching TRBD2. J was trimmed by 4 bases and V by 4 bases; bases with no gene match: 5. This CDR3 contains 15 residues. The germline V gene encodes CDR1 LNHDA and CDR2 SQIVND (reference sequence). The CDR3 loop reads CASSTSSGEYNEQFF. CDR3 coding DNA: TGTGCCAGTAGTACTTCTAGCGGGGAATACAATGAGCAGTTCTTC.

This sequence joins TRBV11-1 and TRBJ2-7; D may be TRBD2 (6 bases). The germline V gene encodes CDR1 SGHAT and CDR2 FQDESV (reference sequence). The V end lost 1 base, the J end lost 3 bases, and 10 bases lay between the germline ends. This CDR3 is built from 14 residues. CDR3 residues: CASSLGRDGYEQYF. The CDR3 coding sequence is TGTGCCAGCAGCTTAGGGCGGGACGGCTACGAGCAGTACTTC.

The rearrangement uses TRBV30 and TRBJ1-1; no clear D. The V and J ends lost 0 bases and 3 bases respectively, with 8 bases between them. The germline gives CDR1 GTSNPN, CDR2 SVGIG (reference sequence). The CDR3 spans 13 residues. This chain's CDR3 is CAWSVRTDTEAFF. In nucleotides, the CDR3 is TGTGCCTGGAGTGTACGGACTGACACTGAAGCTTTCTTT. The variable domain in full, with the rest retrieved from reference TRBV30 and TRBJ1-1, is SQTIHQWPATLVQPVGSPLSLECTVEGTSNPNLYWYRQAAGRGLQLLFYSVGIGQISSEVPQNLSASRPQDRQFILSSKKLLLSDSGFYLCAWSVRTDTEAFFGQGTRLTVV.

V is TRBV6-5 and J is TRBJ1-1; D is perhaps TRBD1 (5 bases). Germline V lookup: CDR1 MNHEY, CDR2 SVGAGI. CDR3 length: 16 residues. V was cut by 3 bases and J by 4 bases, with 18 bases left in between. CDR3 nucleotides: TGTGCCAGCAGTTATCAGTGGGGGGTGGGGGGCACTGAAGCTTTCTTT. Its translation is CASSYQWGVGGTEAFF.

The rearrangement uses TRBV7-8 and TRBJ1-4; 7 bases match TRBD1. The CDR3 runs 17 residues. The V and J ends lost 5 bases and 2 bases, in that order; junction bases with no gene match: 11. Germline CDR1 and CDR2: SGHVS and FQNEAQ. In DNA, the CDR3 is TGTGCCAGCAGCCCCGGCAGGGGGTCTCGGACTAATGAAAAACTGTTTTTT. Translation gives CASSPGRGSRTNEKLFF.

In nucleotides, the CDR3 is TGTGCCAGCTCACAAACCGGGACAGGGGGCACCGTAGTAGCTTTCTTT. It is translated as CASSQTGTGGTVVAFF. V gene TRBV18 combines with J gene TRBJ1-1, with TRBD1 matching 12 bases. Germline-derived CDR1 and CDR2 are KGHSH and LQKENI. The length of the CDR3 is 16 residues. V shed 4 bases and J 10 bases; nucleotides not matched to a gene: 13. The full variable domain, its missing parts supplied by reference TRBV18 and TRBJ1-1, is NAGVMQNPRHLVRRRGQEARLRCSPMKGHSHVYWYRQLPEEGLKFMVYLQKENIIDESGMPKERFSAEFPKEGPSILRIQQVVRGDSAAYFCASSQTGTGGTVVAFFGQGTRLTVV.

This chain links TRBV5-1 with TRBJ2-1, with 7 bases identical to TRBD1. In germline, CDR1 is SGHRS, CDR2 YFSETQ. Losses at the gene ends were 2 bases for V and 7 bases for J; bases not matched to a gene: 9. The CDR3 has 15 amino acids. The CDR3 DNA sequence: TGCGCCAGCAGCTTTAGACAGGGTAAAAGGAATGAGCAGTTCTTC. Protein: CASSFRQGKRNEQFF. Variable domain in full (rest from reference TRBV5-1 and TRBJ2-1): KAGVTQTPRYLIKTRGQQVTLSCSPISGHRSVSWYQQTPGQGLQFLFEYFSETQRNKGNFPGRFSGRQFSNSRSEMNVSTLELGDSALYLCASSFRQGKRNEQFFGPGTRLTVL.

V and J are TRBV30 and TRBJ1-1; D is uncertain. CDR3 size: 13 residues. Trimming cost V 1 base and J 4 bases, with 10 bases left between them. The germline V gene encodes CDR1 GTSNPN and CDR2 SVGIG (reference sequence). The CDR3 DNA reads TGTGCCTGGAGTGGAGGAGATGGCACTGAAGCTTTCTTT. Translating gives CAWSGGDGTEAFF. The full variable domain, its missing parts supplied by reference TRBV30 and TRBJ1-1, is SQTIHQWPATLVQPVGSPLSLECTVEGTSNPNLYWYRQAAGRGLQLLFYSVGIGQISSEVPQNLSASRPQDRQFILSSKKLLLSDSGFYLCAWSGGDGTEAFFGQGTRLTVV.

The chain links TRBV11-2 to TRBJ1-2; D uncertain. Trimming removed 4 bases from V and 4 bases from J, with 19 bases in between. The CDR3 extends over 16 amino acids. Germline values: CDR1 SGHAT, CDR2 FQNNGV. The CDR3 DNA reads TGTGCCAGCAGCTCTAAGGCCTTTATGAGGAGCTATGGCTACACCTTC. Encoded protein: CASSSKAFMRSYGYTF.

The rearrangement joins TRBV5-6 to TRBJ1-5, with D perhaps TRBD1 (5 bases). Trimming removed 4 bases from V and 8 bases from J, with 13 bases in between. The CDR3 is 13 residues long. Germline CDR1 and CDR2: SGHDT and YYEEEE. In DNA, the CDR3 is TGTGCCAGCAGCCAAGGGGAAGGAAAGCCCCAGCATTTT. It translates to CASSQGEGKPQHF.

The chain is built from TRBV18 and TRBJ2-3; D gene ambiguous. The CDR3 covers 12 residues. Germline lookup yields CDR1 KGHSH and CDR2 LQKENI. V lost 4 bases to trimming and J lost 0 bases, with 2 bases between them. CDR3 protein: CASSLSTDTQYF. In DNA form, the CDR3 reads TGTGCCAGCTCACTAAGCACAGATACGCAGTATTTT.

Notes on this clone: At one end the junction does not follow the germline gene, possibly because of a read error. The chain joins TRBV30 to TRBJ1-6, with D maybe TRBD1 (6 bases). Germline-derived CDR1 and CDR2 are GTSNPN and SVGIG (reference sequence). CDR3 length: 15 residues. CDR3 in DNA: TGTGCCGGGAGAACAGGGAGCTCCTATAATTCACCCCTCCACTTT. Its protein is CAGRTGSSYNSPLHF.

The chain uses TRBV6-5 and TRBJ2-3, with TRBD2 identical over 8 bases. J gave up 6 bases and V 6 bases, and 2 bases lay outside the gene matches. This CDR3 has 12 amino acids. Germline V lookup: CDR1 MNHEY, CDR2 SVGAGI. The DNA of the CDR3 is TGTGCCAGCAGCACGGGGGGGGATACGCAGTATTTT. Translation: CASSTGGDTQYF.

The DNA of the CDR3 is TGCAGCGTTGAAGGCCCGGGGTCCGAGCAGTACTTC. It is translated as CSVEGPGSEQYF. The rearrangement joins TRBV29-1 to TRBJ2-7; possible D gene TRBD2, 5 bases. Germline V CDR1 and CDR2: SQVTM, ANQGSEA. This CDR3 spans 12 amino acids. Trimming removed 1 base at V and 6 bases at J, with 10 bases between.

The genes are TRBV9 and TRBJ2-3; maybe TRBD1 (6 bases). The length of the CDR3 is 16 residues. Germline-derived CDR1 and CDR2 are SGDLS and YYNGEE. V shed 1 base and J shed 5 bases, with 17 bases lying between them. DNA of the CDR3: TGTGCCAGCAGCGTATTATCTCCAGAGGGGGTAGATACGCAGTATTTT. It codes for CASSVLSPEGVDTQYF. Drawing the rest from reference TRBV9 and TRBJ2-3, the complete variable domain is DSGVTQTPKHLITATGQRVTLRCSPRSGDLSVYWYQQSLDQGLQFLIQYYNGEERAKGNILERFSAQQFPDLHSELNLSSLELGDSALYFCASSVLSPEGVDTQYFGPGTRLTVL.

This chain uses TRBV5-6 with TRBJ2-1, with D tentatively TRBD2 (7 bases). The CDR3 sequence is 12 residues long. The V end lost 6 bases, the J end lost 15 bases, and 19 bases lay between the germline ends. CDR1 SGHDT and CDR2 YYEEEE come from the germline V gene. This CDR3 is CASTPRGGGSFF. The CDR3 DNA follows: TGTGCCAGCACCCCCCGAGGGGGGGGGTCGTTCTTC.

The J gene is TRBJ2-5, the V gene TRBV5-4; D unclear. Trimming cost V 2 bases and J 3 bases, with 8 bases left between them. Germline-derived CDR1 and CDR2 are SGHNT and YYREEE (reference sequence). The CDR3 extends over 13 amino acids. The CDR3 loop is CASSFMVEETQYF. Here the CDR3 DNA reads TGTGCCAGCAGCTTCATGGTAGAAGAGACCCAGTACTTC. The variable domain in full, with the rest retrieved from reference TRBV5-4 and TRBJ2-5, is ETGVTQSPTHLIKTRGQQVTLRCSSQSGHNTVSWYQQALGQGPQFIFQYYREEENGRGNFPPRFSGLQFPNYSSELNVNALELDDSALYLCASSFMVEETQYFGPGTRLLVL.

The J gene is TRBJ2-3, the V gene TRBV4-1; 11 bases match TRBD1. Trimming at V came to 4 bases and at J to 7 bases, leaving 13 bases not matched to a gene. The CDR3 contains 17 residues. Germline V gene data show CDR1 as MGHRA and CDR2 as YSYEKL. The CDR3 nucleotides are TGCGCCAGCAGCCCACTCCCGGGACAGGGGGGATTGAATACGCAGTATTTT. This sequence encodes CASSPLPGQGGLNTQYF.

The chain carries TRBV4-2 and TRBJ1-1; D call uncertain. Germline-derived CDR1 and CDR2 are LGHNA and YNFKEQ. CDR3 length equals 13 residues. The germline V and J ends were trimmed by 0 bases and 4 bases, with 6 bases remaining between them. The DNA of the CDR3 is TGTGCCAGCAGCCAAGAGGAGGGCACTGAAGCTTTCTTT. Its protein is CASSQEEGTEAFF.